This T cell receptor (beta chain) was observed in a study of beta chain features in type 1 diabetes. Across the whole study: Examination spanned some 100 million sorted cells from all samples.

The CDR3 is 13 amino acids. The germline V gene encodes CDR1 SGDLS and CDR2 YYNGEE. The V end lost 1 base, the J end lost 1 base, and 5 bases lay between the germline ends. About this clone itself: Its cognate antigen is unknown.

A single heparinised blood sample, averaging around 120 mL, was obtained per donor. Isolation of CD4+ naive, central memory, regulatory and stem cell-like memory cells was achieved by sorting via CD45RO/CCR7/CD25/CD127/CD95/CD27. Overall study findings and caveats: The study found that naive, central memory and Treg TCRB repertoires appeared more similar in patients than in healthy donors.

Of the isolated RNA, all was reverse transcribed, and so the sequenced material was expressed TCRB transcripts. Only in-frame clones appear in the TCRdb table, and some are missing; sequencing was by immunoSEQ multiplex PCR. The sample consists of 350,000 to 450,000 clones, more than 13% of them appearing once. The material sequenced was naive CD4+ T cells from blood. This chain joins TRBV9 and TRBJ1-1; unclear D gene. The sequence derives from a woman under 30 in good health. CDR3: CASSVQQNTEAFF. CDR3 sequence (DNA): TGTGCCAGCAGCGTACAACAGAACACTGAAGCTTTCTTT.